The TCR beta chain under discussion was sequenced for a study of T cells in Graves' hyperthyroidism and ophthalmopathy. Points from the study as a whole: Expanded thyroid clonotypes (above 0.001) were mostly also found in blood. Ophthalmopathy was separated from stable hyperthyroidism by a 13 V-J model.

Germline V CDR1 and CDR2: PRHDT, FYEKMQ (reference sequence). The V gene end was trimmed by 5 bases and the J gene end by 7 bases; junction bases not matched to a gene: 5. CDR3 length equals 13 residues. Together with thyroid ultrasound, orbital computed tomography, serum thyroxine and TRAb, clinical symptoms were used for diagnoses. Amplification yielded TCR beta CDR3 regions, with RNA transcripts as the source. With the HTBI primer set, the TCR CDR3 went through a first round of RT-PCR. One entry per CDR3 protein results from TCRdb running MiXCR on the multiplex PCR reads. The repertoire holds 640,000 or so distinct CDR3 sequences, with approximately 14% as singletons. This clonotype was detected ten times or more. The antigen is not known.

Sequencing was carried out using blood. The receptor was isolated from a woman between 18 and 29 years old with Graves' ophthalmopathy. The chain joins TRBV13 to TRBJ2-7; 10 bases are a match to TRBD2. The CDR3 reads CASSPRLAGEQYF. The CDR3 DNA reads as TGTGCCAGCAGCCCCAGACTAGCGGGTGAGCAGTACTTC.